The rows below give T cell receptor beta chains drawn from one sample of a study of STAT5B mutations in CD4+ large granular lymphocyte leukemia. Assay used: immunoSEQ multiplex PCR; TCRdb lists only in-frame clones, some missing. The sample yields about 33,000 clones, approximately 80% seen once. The sequenced sample consisted of CD4+ T cells from blood buffy coats. The receptors stem from a human donor in good health. CDR3s include the opening cysteine and the closing phenylalanine or tryptophan. Each record gives: J gene, V gene, CDR3 protein.

TRBJ2-7 | TRBV28 | CASSLWFFGREGSYEQYF
TRBJ2-1 | TRBV18 | CASSPLPGTDSSYNEQFF
TRBJ2-1 | TRBV5-4 | CASSFDDNEQFF
TRBJ2-7 | TRBV2 | CASSDPRSEQYF
TRBJ2-7 | TRBV7-9 | CASSTTGGTYEQYF
TRBJ1-4 | TRBV19 | CASSTRGGGYEKLFF
TRBJ1-1 | TRBV9 | CASSPMGTGGNTEAFF
TRBJ1-2 | TRBV28 | CASSLDSGNYGYTF
TRBJ1-2 | TRBV12-5 | CASGLEVRDSREYGYTF
TRBJ1-5 | TRBV27 | CASSPGTGGTSPQHF
TRBJ1-2 | TRBV30 | CAWSDRQGTYGYTF
TRBJ1-2 | TRBV19 | CASSISGRDGYTF
TRBJ2-3 | TRBV11-3 | CASSTGTGATDTQYF
TRBJ1-2 | TRBV6-6 | CASSYQGQGDGYTF
TRBJ1-5 | TRBV7-8 | CASSLAGAQPQHF
TRBJ2-7 | TRBV9 | CASSVGFDYEQYF
TRBJ2-5 | TRBV29-1 | CSVLLGLQETQYF
TRBJ2-5 | TRBV28 | CASSSSDGLAGETQYF
TRBJ2-3 | TRBV6-1 | CASSASVTGGDTQYF
TRBJ2-3 | TRBV5-4 | CASSLGLAGGATDTQYF
TRBJ2-7 | TRBV27 | CASSFRGQAYEQYF
TRBJ2-3 | TRBV18 | CASSPGQTGTQYF
TRBJ2-1 | TRBV18 | CASSPQDQNNEQFF
TRBJ2-1 | TRBV11-2 | CASRLSGRVGDEQFF
TRBJ2-3 | TRBV30 | CAWSGGTRRLAGAADTQYF
TRBJ2-7 | TRBV19 | CASSPGLAGGSYEQYF
TRBJ1-4 | TRBV7-2 | CASSLQGASEKLFF
TRBJ2-7 | TRBV18 | CASSPLRQGAVYEQYF
TRBJ2-7 | TRBV29-1 | CSALGGIYEQYF
TRBJ1-5 | TRBV15 | CATSATGLQPQHF
TRBJ1-1 | TRBV6-5 | CASTRDRGWTEAFF
TRBJ1-2 | TRBV30 | CAWSHRRGDGYTF
TRBJ2-7 | TRBV2 | CASSEALLGKREQYF
TRBJ1-4 | TRBV7-8 | CASSSRLHLQGKLFF
TRBJ2-2 | TRBV7-6 | CASSLYRVVAGELFF
TRBJ2-1 | TRBV4-2 | CASSFNSYNEQFF
TRBJ2-4 | TRBV4-1 | CASSQGRAGGAKNIQYF
TRBJ2-3 | TRBV19 | CASRTGGRGTDTQYF
TRBJ2-2 | TRBV5-1 | CASSWGVGNTGELFF
TRBJ2-1 | TRBV19 | CASSSRLAGSNEQFF
TRBJ1-3 | TRBV11-2 | CASSLDGTGEGNTIYF
TRBJ2-4 | TRBV4-2 | CASGGLESSAKNIQYF
TRBJ2-7 | TRBV4-3 | CASSQETGSYYEQYF
TRBJ1-5 | TRBV11-2 | CASSFGQGPVGNQPQHF
TRBJ2-1 | TRBV10-3 | CAISEDTSGGYNEQFF
TRBJ2-1 | TRBV19 | CASSLPIAGHLFF
TRBJ2-1 | TRBV6-6 | CASRIITGSYNEQFF
TRBJ2-5 | TRBV27 | CASSSRSGGVIAAQETQYF
TRBJ2-7 | TRBV15 | CATSPPTPGYDEQYF
TRBJ2-5 | TRBV2 | CASSPPTGVHQETQYF
TRBJ2-1 | TRBV9 | CASSGGLGIQHYNEQFF
TRBJ1-2 | TRBV5-1 | CASSLDGNGYTF
TRBJ2-1 | TRBV7-2 | CASSPQSGLAGPEQFF
TRBJ2-7 | TRBV27 | CASSRTGTEYNYEQYF
TRBJ2-1 | TRBV7-8 | CASSLEGGSDEQFF